This T cell receptor beta chain comes out of a study of cytomegalovirus exposure and HLA in healthy donors. Study-level information: The platform used for the approximately 120 validation repertoires matched that of the roughly 700 first-cohort repertoires, a later analysis reported.

Repertoires were generated with immunoSEQ multiplex PCR, while TCRdb's copy carries only in-frame clones and drops some. The sample shows 60,000 to 90,000 clones, around four fifths of them seen only once. Study-wide results and caveats: Among the CMV-associated chains, three were confirmed in vitro as specific for CMV antigens.

Turning to this clone: Antigen unknown.

Sequenced material: PBMCs. This TCR derives from a man aged 25-45 years in good health and CMV-seronegative.

The CDR3 DNA reads as TGTGCCAGCAGCTTATCTACGGGGAGTACTGAAGCTTTCTTT. Protein: CASSLSTGSTEAFF. V usage is TRBV7-3 and J usage is TRBJ1-1; D is uncertain. Trimming shortened V by 2 bases and J by 5 bases, and 12 bases separated the two germline ends. The germline V gene encodes CDR1 SGHTA and CDR2 FQGTGA. CDR3 length: 14 amino acids.